This TCR beta chain was retrieved from a study of long-term antiretroviral therapy in people with HIV. Study-wide background: Collection dates of the earliest samples fall about a decade before the 2015 immediate-ART recommendation.

The CDR3 spans 18 residues. Germline trimming cut 0 bases from V and 7 bases from J; bases unmatched to any gene: 11. Per germline, CDR1 LNHNV and CDR2 YYDKDF (reference sequence). Comment on this clone: The target antigen is unknown.

Roughly 0.85-10 million cryopreserved PBMC were held in samples before DNA extraction. Study results and caveats: ART was followed by higher diversity that remained below transplant donor controls. Clonal expansions arising prior to ART prevailed in the repertoire at every time point.

Running of the v3.0 immunoSEQ assay took place at survey level. Sequencing used immunoSEQ multiplex PCR; TCRdb keeps in-frame clones, though not all of them. The table has about 26,000 clones, 82% seen once. The chain carries TRBV15 and TRBJ2-5; TRBD2 agrees at 13 bases. The sequence was obtained from a man between 45 and 60 years old with HIV. Sequenced here: unsorted PBMCs, sampled 2.9 years after starting antiretroviral therapy. CDR3 coding DNA: TGTGCCACCAGCAGAGATCGGACTAGCGGGGGAGCACGTGGGACCCAGTACTTC. Its protein is CATSRDRTSGGARGTQYF.